This T cell receptor beta chain was captured in a study of cytomegalovirus exposure and HLA in healthy donors listed by TCRdb under 2017. Study-level background: According to an earlier analysis of a few hundred of the donors, roughly 180 million T cells yielded 120 million or so unique TCR beta sequences and about 280 Gb of sequence data. Approximately 300 gigabases of sequencing data and around 88 million unique TCR sequences made up an early release that covered about 640 HLA-typed donors. The genetic ancestry cluster associated with self-reported Caucasian donors included about 84% of the 300 to 450 genotyped donors. The aim of the study was to test whether cataloging public T cell receptors could identify signatures of past pathogen exposure. The study used immunosequencing to profile the T cell repertoires of 600 to 850 subjects and linked those repertoires to cytomegalovirus serostatus. In addition to the first cohort of roughly 670 subjects, a separate validation cohort of over 90 different subjects was used. The study combined high-throughput TCR immunosequencing, statistical association of individual TCRs with disease status, and machine learning to predict cytomegalovirus infection status. In a later analysis, previously published TCR beta repertoires from about 640 donors were re-analyzed and high-resolution HLA genotyping was added so that TCR occurrence patterns could be studied. In the later analysis, no new phenotypic data were used to find candidate immune exposures; instead, reliance was placed on TCR beta sequences and their occurrence across donors. An earlier analysis of approximately 580 of the donors used high-throughput TCR beta sequencing to judge whether each TCR beta V gene segment behaved as functional or pseudogenic. Donor age, sex, ethnicity and CMV serostatus were compiled alongside the repertoire data. A later genetic analysis took genome-wide SNP genotypes for about 65% of the 666 donors and used that subset as a discovery cohort. Every repertoire in the discovery cohort had been generated on one and the same sequencing platform. Both class I and class II loci were covered by HLA typing, at four-digit resolution. The number of donors typed differed by locus, with roughly 620-630 for A, B, C, DRB1 and DQB1, over 500 for DQA1, over 600 for DPA1, and 472 for DPB1. Five DR-DQ haplotypes were treated as single units for association and clustering because of strong linkage in the cohort. Among almost 400 genotyped donors of the cohort, an average of around 240,000 unique TCR beta nucleotide sequences were sequenced per donor, 15% to 20% of them non-productive. What the work shows at the level of the full study, not this receptor alone: The cohort was sequenced for TCR beta chains only, and without alpha or paired-chain data the features that could be detected were limited. Correlated functional status among segregating V segments might be attributable to linkage disequilibrium, but an unknown experimental factor could not be ruled out. According to the authors, the approach could potentially be generalized to other disease states and immunological phenotypes. In an earlier analysis of around 600 of the donors, most TCR beta V segments appeared in productive rearrangements about 87% or about 30% of the time, broadly matching IMGT annotations. In a later analysis, some 18,000 TCR beta sequences were associated with specific HLA alleles at a false discovery rate of 0.05. Assigning TCR associations to individual alleles was difficult when HLA alleles, especially DR and DQ, strongly co-occurred. Several of the top co-occurrence clusters appeared to be linked to parvovirus B19, influenza, CMV and Epstein-Barr virus, according to a later analysis. HLA typing was unavailable for some donors at each locus, so association tests used only the typed subset. A later genetic analysis reported fewer N-insertions in productive TCRs among donors in an Asian-associated ancestry cluster than the roughly 700-donor mean. Sequencing depth was assumed to be roughly uniform across donors in the presence/absence analyses, though that assumption may not hold. The only immune exposure information available for the cohort was CMV serostatus. Most CMV-associated TCR beta chains appeared to be HLA-restricted in a later analysis, and the HLA associations seemed to be driven largely by CMV exposure. In a later analysis, the rate of TCR association differed among HLA loci, with DRB1 alleles having the most associated TCRs and HLA-C alleles having the fewest. The study listed 150 to 200 TCR beta chains as associated with cytomegalovirus. A further reported finding was that TCR beta sequences accurately predicted the HLA-A and HLA-B alleles for most subjects in the first cohort. The earlier analysis of fewer than 750 of the donors excluded roughly 16 rarely observed V segments, including chromosome 9 orphons, because counts were too low. In a later analysis, HLA-associated TCR beta chains were found to be more clonally expanded and to have lower generation probabilities than equally common non-associated chains. The 87-base-pair reads could not distinguish some IMGT-functional V segments, including TRBV6-2 and TRBV6-3, so those segments were excluded. The classifier was reported to diagnose cytomegalovirus status with high specificity and sensitivity in both the original cohort and the validation cohort. In vitro tests confirmed that a few of the cytomegalovirus-associated TCR beta chains recognize cytomegalovirus antigens. A later genetic analysis associated a missense DCLRE1C variant with V-gene and J-gene trimming of TCR beta chains, and an independent cohort replicated the association. Most TCR sequences were observed very rarely across donors, whereas some public TCRs were present in many individuals. A cluster of highly shared sequence variants was judged likely to be a technical artifact of the sequencing pipeline.

Libraries were constructed by the immunoSEQ multiplex PCR assay. For the multiplex PCR, a mixture combining 60 forward primers for TCR Vbeta segments and 13 reverse primers for TCR Jbeta segments was used. Amplification of the CDR3 region of rearranged TCR beta genes was performed with a multiplex PCR assay on genomic DNA. The Illumina HiSeq System was used to sequence the amplified TCR beta libraries as 87-base-pair reads. On the study's bioinformatics: Across the 500 to 850 repertoires, a later analysis counted tens of millions of unique TCR beta chains, 9.5 million to 13 million of which were shared by at least two donors. To remove PCR and sequencing errors, raw reads were error-corrected and collapsed into unique sequences using a nearest-neighbor algorithm that merged closely related sequences. Alignment of CDR3 sequences to IMGT reference sequences was used to assign V, D and J gene segments. For a sequence to be retained, at least a six-nucleotide match to both a V gene segment and a J gene segment was required. A rearrangement was called productive if the CDR3 had no stop codons and remained in frame with V and J, and every other rearrangement was called non-productive. CDR3 was defined according to IMGT convention as the region running from the second conserved V-encoded cysteine to the conserved J-encoded phenylalanine. The earlier analysis of 587 of the donors excluded sequences that lacked an unambiguous match to a single V gene segment. In an earlier analysis of around 590 of the donors, a V segment was called functional when productive rearrangements were above 56.7%, and segregating when the standard deviation between donors exceeded 5%. A statistical classification framework was built to diagnose cytomegalovirus status from the catalog of TCR beta chain sequences. A later analysis assigned V and J genes by comparing TCR nucleotide sequences with IMGT/GENE-DB human TR gene sequences. Using the TCRdist pipeline, a later analysis assigned CDR3 sequences along with most-parsimonious VDJ recombination scenarios. In a later analysis, every TCR beta chain was defined by the combination of its CDR3 amino acid sequence and its V-gene family, and reads without a unique V-gene family were dropped. In a later analysis, around 600 highly shared, low-generation-probability nucleotide sequences were removed to address suspected cross-contamination and a sequencing artifact. For each public chain, a later analysis derived a clonal expansion index from normalized ranks of inferred template counts within each repertoire. In a later analysis, generation probabilities were computed with a VDJ recombination model fitted to out-of-frame rearrangements, and the resulting probabilities were checked against IGoR. In a later analysis, TCR-TCR, TCR-HLA and TCR-CMV co-occurrence was scored with hypergeometric tests, and a repertoire-size bias correction was applied to TCR pairs. A later analysis estimated false discovery rates by permuting HLA or CMV assignments 20 times. In a later analysis, co-occurring TCRs were grouped with DBSCAN, and TCRdist sequence similarity was added when clustering was performed within HLA-allele-positive subsets. Repertoires with fewer than 30,000 or more than 120,000 public chains, plus five repertoires with anomalous nucleotide sharing, were excluded from co-occurrence clustering. In TCRdb, the immuneACCESS table is reduced to in-frame sequences with V and J assigned. These tables do not hold every clone; where another copy was compared, an unresolved V gene accounts for under half, and the others remain unexplained. The DNA was the basis for D and trimming; V, J and clone size are from that table. The sample table holds about 77,000 clones, of which 78% were seen once. Clones ranked in the top ten supply under 4% of the sample.

Cut back by 5 bases and 0 bases, the V and J ends lie 4 bases apart. CDR1 and CDR2 were assigned from the germline V gene as SGHRS and YFSETQ. The CDR3 goes from the cysteine to the phenylalanine over 12 residues. This entry keeps only the CDR3 DNA: 36 bases, framed from base 1. In total, roughly 670 healthy bone marrow donors made up the cohort. Cohort members were all nominally healthy when sampled, although unrecorded immune exposures were likely present. The donor tested CMV seronegative and was one of the 352 seronegative cohort members. Each donor provided a peripheral blood sample, and peripheral blood mononuclear cells were used for TCR beta sequencing. Genomic DNA was extracted from the blood cell samples with the Qiagen DNeasy Blood Extraction Kit. This clone was seen a single time. It has no known antigen specificity. No much larger clonotype is one base removed from it; base qualities were not supplied.

The sample consisted of PBMCs. The receptor chain draws on TRBV5-1 and TRBJ2-3; too little of a D gene remains to name it. The sequence was obtained from a man between 35 and 55 years old in good health and CMV-seronegative. The sequenced DNA: TGCGCCAGCAGACAGAGCACAGATACGCAGTATTTT. This gives the protein CASRQSTDTQYF. The full variable domain, with segments outside the CDR3 supplied by the reference TRBV5-1 and TRBJ2-3 proteins, appears as KAGVTQTPRYLIKTRGQQVTLSCSPISGHRSVSWYQQTPGQGLQFLFEYFSETQRNKGNFPGRFSGRQFSNSRSEMNVSTLELGDSALYLCASRQSTDTQYFGPGTRLTVL.